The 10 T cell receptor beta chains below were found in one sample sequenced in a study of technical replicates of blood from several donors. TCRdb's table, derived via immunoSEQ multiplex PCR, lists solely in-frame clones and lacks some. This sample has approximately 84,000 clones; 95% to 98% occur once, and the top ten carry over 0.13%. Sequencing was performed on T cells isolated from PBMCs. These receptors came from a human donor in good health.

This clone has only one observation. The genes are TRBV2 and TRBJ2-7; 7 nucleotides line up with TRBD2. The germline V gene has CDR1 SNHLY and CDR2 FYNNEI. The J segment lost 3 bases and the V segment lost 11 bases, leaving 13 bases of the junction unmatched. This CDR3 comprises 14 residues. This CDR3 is CALKKNGGSYEQYF. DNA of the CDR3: TGTGCCCTCAAAAAGAACGGGGGGAGCTACGAGCAGTACTTC.

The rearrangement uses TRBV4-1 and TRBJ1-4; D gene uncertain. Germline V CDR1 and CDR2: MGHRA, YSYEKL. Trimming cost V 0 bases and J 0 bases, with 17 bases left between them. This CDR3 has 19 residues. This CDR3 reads CASSQDSLRGHATNEKLFF. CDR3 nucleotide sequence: TGCGCCAGCAGCCAAGATAGTCTCAGAGGGCATGCAACTAATGAAAAACTGTTTTTT.

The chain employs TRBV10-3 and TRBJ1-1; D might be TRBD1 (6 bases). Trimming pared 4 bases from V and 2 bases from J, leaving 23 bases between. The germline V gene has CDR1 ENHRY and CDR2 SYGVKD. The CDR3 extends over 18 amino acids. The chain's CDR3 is CAISVGAGARGPNTEAFF. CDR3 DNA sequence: TGTGCCATCAGTGTAGGGGCGGGGGCTCGAGGCCCTAACACTGAAGCTTTCTTT.

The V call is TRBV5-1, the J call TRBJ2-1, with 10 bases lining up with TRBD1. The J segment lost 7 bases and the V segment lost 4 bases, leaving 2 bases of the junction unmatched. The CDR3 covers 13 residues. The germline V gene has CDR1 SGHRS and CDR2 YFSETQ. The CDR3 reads CASSKGQGNEQFF. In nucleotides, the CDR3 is TGCGCCAGCAGCAAGGGACAGGGGAATGAGCAGTTCTTC.

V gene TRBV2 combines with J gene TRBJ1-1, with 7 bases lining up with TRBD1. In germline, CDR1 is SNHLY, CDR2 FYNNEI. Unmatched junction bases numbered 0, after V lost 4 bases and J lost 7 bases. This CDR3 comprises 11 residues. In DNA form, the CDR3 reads TGTGCCAGCAGTGCAGGGGGTGAAGCTTTCTTT. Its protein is CASSAGGEAFF.

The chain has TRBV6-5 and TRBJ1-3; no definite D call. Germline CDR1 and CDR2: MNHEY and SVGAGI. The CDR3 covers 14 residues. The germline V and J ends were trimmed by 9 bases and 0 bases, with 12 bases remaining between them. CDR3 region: CASPLRDSGNTIYF. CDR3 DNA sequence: TGTGCCAGTCCCCTCCGGGACTCTGGAAACACCATATATTTT.

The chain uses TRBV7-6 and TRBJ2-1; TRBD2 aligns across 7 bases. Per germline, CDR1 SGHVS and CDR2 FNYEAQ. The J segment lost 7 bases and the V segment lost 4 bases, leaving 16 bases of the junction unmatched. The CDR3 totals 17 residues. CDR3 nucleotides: TGTGCCAGCAGCTCCCTGAGTCGAGCGGGGCCTGAAAATGAGCAGTTCTTC. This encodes CASSSLSRAGPENEQFF.

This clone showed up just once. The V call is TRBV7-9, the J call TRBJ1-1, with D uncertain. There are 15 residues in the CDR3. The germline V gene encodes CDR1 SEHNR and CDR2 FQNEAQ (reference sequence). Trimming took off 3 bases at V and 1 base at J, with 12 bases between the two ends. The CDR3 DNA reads TGTGCCAGCAGCTTTGGGTCAGGATCGAACACTGAAGCTTTCTTT. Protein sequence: CASSFGSGSNTEAFF.

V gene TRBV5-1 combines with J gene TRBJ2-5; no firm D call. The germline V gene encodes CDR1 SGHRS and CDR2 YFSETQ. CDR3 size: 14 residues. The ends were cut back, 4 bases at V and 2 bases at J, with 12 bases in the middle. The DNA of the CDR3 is TGCGCCAGCAGCCCTGCTAACGGGCAAGAGACCCAGTACTTC. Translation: CASSPANGQETQYF.

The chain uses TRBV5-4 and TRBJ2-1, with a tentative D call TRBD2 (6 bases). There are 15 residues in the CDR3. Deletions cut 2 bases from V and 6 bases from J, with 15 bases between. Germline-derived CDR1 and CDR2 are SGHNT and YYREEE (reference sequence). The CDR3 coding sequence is TGTGCCAGCAGCTTAACTAGCTTCTTCTCCAATGAGCAGTTCTTC. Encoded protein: CASSLTSFFSNEQFF.